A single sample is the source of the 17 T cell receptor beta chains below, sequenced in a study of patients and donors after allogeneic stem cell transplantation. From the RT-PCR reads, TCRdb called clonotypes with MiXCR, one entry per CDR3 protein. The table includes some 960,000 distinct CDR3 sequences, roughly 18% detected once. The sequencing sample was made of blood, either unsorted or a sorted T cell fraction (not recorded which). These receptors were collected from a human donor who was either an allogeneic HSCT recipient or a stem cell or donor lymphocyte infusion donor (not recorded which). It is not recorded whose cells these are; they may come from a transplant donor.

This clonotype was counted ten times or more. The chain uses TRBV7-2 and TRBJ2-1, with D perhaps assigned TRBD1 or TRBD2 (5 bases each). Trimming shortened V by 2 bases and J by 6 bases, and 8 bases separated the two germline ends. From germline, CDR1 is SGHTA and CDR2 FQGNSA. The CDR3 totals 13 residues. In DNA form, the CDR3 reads TGTGCCAGCAGCTTATTTGGGGGCAATGAGCAGTTCTTC. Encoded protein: CASSLFGGNEQFF. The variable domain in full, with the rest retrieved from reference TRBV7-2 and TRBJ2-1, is GAGVSQSPSNKVTEKGKDVELRCDPISGHTALYWYRQSLGQGLEFLIYFQGNSAPDKSGLPSDRFSAERTGGSVSTLTIQRTQQEDSAVYLCASSLFGGNEQFFGPGTRLTVL.

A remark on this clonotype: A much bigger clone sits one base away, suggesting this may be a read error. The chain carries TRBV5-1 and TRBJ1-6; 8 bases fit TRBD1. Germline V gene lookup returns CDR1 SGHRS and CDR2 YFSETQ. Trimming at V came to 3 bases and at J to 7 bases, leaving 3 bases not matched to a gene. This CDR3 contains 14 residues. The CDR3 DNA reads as TGCGCCAGCAGCTCGGGACAGGAAAATTCACCCCTCCACTTT. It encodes CASSSGQENSPLHF.

Written as DNA, the CDR3 is TGCAGTGCTGAACCGAGCTCCTACGAGCAGTACTTC. Encoded protein: CSAEPSSYEQYF. The chain uses TRBV20-1 and TRBJ2-7; D is unclear. V lost 5 bases, J lost 0 bases, and 8 bases lay in between. Germline CDR1 is DFQATT and CDR2 is SNEGSKA (reference sequence). There are 12 residues in the CDR3.

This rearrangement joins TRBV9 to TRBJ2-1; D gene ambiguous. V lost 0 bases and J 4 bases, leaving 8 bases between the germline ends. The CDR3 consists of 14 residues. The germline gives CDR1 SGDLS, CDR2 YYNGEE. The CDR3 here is CASSVAELYNEQFF. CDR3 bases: TGTGCCAGCAGCGTAGCGGAGCTGTACAATGAGCAGTTCTTC.

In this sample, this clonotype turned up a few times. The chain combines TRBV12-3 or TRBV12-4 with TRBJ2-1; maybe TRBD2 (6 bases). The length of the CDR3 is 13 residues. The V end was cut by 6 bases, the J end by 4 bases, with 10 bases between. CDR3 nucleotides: TGTGCCAGCAGGCCTGGGGGGTACAATGAGCAGTTCTTC. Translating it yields CASRPGGYNEQFF.

The CDR3 sequence: CASSSGDLTDTQYF. For the CDR3, the DNA is TGCGCCAGCAGCTCTGGAGACCTCACAGATACGCAGTATTTT. The V gene is TRBV5-1, the J gene TRBJ2-3; D is undetermined. This CDR3 contains 14 residues. In germline, CDR1 is SGHRS, CDR2 YFSETQ. The V gene lost 3 bases and the J gene lost 2 bases, with 10 bases spanning the gap.

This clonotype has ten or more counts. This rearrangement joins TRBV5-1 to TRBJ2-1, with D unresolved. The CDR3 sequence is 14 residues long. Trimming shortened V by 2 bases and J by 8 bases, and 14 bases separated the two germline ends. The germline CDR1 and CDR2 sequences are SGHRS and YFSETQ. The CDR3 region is CASSFKANVYEQFF. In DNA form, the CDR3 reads TGCGCCAGCAGCTTTAAGGCTAACGTCTATGAGCAGTTCTTC.

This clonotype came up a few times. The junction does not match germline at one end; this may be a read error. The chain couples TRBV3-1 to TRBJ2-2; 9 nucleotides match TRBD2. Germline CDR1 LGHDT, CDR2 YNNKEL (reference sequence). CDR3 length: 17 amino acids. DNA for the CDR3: TGTGCCAGCAGCCAAGATCGGGCTAGCGGGAACCCCGGGGAGCTGTTTTTT. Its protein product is CASSQDRASGNPGELFF.

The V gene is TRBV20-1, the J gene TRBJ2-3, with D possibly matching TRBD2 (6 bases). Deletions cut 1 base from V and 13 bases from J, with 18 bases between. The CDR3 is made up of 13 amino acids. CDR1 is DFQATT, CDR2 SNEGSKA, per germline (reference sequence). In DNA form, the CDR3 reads TGCAGTGCTAGAGCGGGGGTCGAGAGGTTTGAGTATTTT. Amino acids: CSARAGVERFEYF.

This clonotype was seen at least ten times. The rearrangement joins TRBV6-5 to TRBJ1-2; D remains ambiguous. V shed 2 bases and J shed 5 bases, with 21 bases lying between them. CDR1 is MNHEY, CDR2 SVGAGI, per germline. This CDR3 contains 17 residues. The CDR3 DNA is TGTGCCAGCAGTTACATGGTTCGTGATGGGAAAGAGTATGGCTACACCTTC. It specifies CASSYMVRDGKEYGYTF.

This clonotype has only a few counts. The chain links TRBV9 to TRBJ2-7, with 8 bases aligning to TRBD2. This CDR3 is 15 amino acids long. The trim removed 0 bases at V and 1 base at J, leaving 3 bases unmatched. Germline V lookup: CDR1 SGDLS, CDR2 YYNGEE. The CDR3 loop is CASSVGSSGSYEQYF. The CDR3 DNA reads TGTGCCAGCAGCGTAGGCTCTAGCGGGTCCTACGAGCAGTACTTC.

DNA for the CDR3: TGTGCCAGCAGCCCCCGCCCAAGGGACAGGGAAAAGGTGAACACTGAAGCTTTCTTT. Translated: CASSPRPRDREKVNTEAFF. The chain recombines TRBV11-1 with TRBJ1-1; TRBD1 agrees at 9 bases. Germline V gene lookup returns CDR1 SGHAT and CDR2 FQDESV (reference sequence). Germline trimming cut 5 bases from V and 0 bases from J; bases unmatched to any gene: 16. The CDR3 runs 19 residues.

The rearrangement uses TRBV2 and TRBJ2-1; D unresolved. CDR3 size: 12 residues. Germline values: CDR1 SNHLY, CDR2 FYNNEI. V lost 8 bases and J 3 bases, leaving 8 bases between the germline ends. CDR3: CASVGNYNEQFF. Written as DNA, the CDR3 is TGTGCCAGCGTAGGGAACTACAATGAGCAGTTCTTC.

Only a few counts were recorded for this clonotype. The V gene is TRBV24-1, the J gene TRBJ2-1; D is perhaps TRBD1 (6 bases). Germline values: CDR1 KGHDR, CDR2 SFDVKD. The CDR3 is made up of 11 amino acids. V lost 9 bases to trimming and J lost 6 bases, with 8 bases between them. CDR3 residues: CATGQLNEQFF. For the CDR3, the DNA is TGTGCCACCGGACAGCTCAATGAGCAGTTCTTC.

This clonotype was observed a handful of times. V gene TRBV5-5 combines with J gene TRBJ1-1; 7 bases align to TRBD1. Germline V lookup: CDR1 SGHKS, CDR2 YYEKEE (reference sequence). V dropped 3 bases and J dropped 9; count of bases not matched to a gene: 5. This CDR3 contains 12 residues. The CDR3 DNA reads TGTGCCAGCAGCTCGACAGGGCTTAAAGCTTTCTTT. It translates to CASSSTGLKAFF.

The CDR3 loop reads CSAGGRNTIYF. The CDR3 DNA reads TGCAGCGCTGGTGGCCGAAACACCATATATTTT. V usage is TRBV29-1 and J usage is TRBJ1-3; D is uncertain. Trimming took 7 bases from V and 5 from J, leaving 9 bases between them. CDR1 SQVTM and CDR2 ANQGSEA come from the germline V gene. The CDR3 consists of 11 residues.

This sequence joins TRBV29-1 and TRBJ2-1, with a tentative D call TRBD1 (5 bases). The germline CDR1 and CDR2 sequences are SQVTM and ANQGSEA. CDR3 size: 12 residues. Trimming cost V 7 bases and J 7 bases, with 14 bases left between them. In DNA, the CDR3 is TGCAGCGCTGAGATAGGGGCGAATGAGCAGTTCTTC. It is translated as CSAEIGANEQFF.